These 6 T cell receptor beta chains came from one sample sequenced in a study of blood T cell repertoires in COVID-19. The protocol was immunoSEQ multiplex PCR, while the TCRdb copy is restricted to in-frame clones and leaves out a portion. The sample shows around 80,000 clones, around nine tenths of them seen only once. The sequenced material came from peripheral blood. All receptors derive from a man older than 75 with active or convalescent COVID-19.

The chain recombines TRBV19 with TRBJ2-1; D is ambiguous. Trimming removed 8 bases at V and 5 bases at J, with 13 bases between. CDR1 and CDR2 from the germline V gene are LNHDA and SQIVND (reference sequence). The CDR3 has 13 amino acids. The CDR3 region is CASERNPDNEQFF. The DNA for the CDR3 is TGTGCCAGTGAGCGCAATCCGGACAATGAGCAGTTCTTC.

CDR3 bases: TGTGCCAGCAGTTTGGATAGAGGGTACGGGGGCACTGAAGCTTTCTTT. It translates to CASSLDRGYGGTEAFF. The chain uses TRBV28 and TRBJ1-1, with D tentatively TRBD1 (5 bases). Trimming removed 3 bases at V and 4 bases at J, with 18 bases between. Per the germline V gene, CDR1 is MDHEN and CDR2 is SYDVKM. This CDR3 region has 16 residues.

This chain connects TRBV18 to TRBJ2-5; possibly TRBD2 for D (5 bases). The V gene lost 6 bases and the J gene lost 4 bases, with 9 bases spanning the gap. Germline CDR1 KGHSH, CDR2 LQKENI. This CDR3 is built from 12 residues. DNA for the CDR3: TGTGCCAGCTCGCGGGTGGGAGAGACCCAGTACTTC. Amino acid sequence: CASSRVGETQYF.

This chain joins TRBV27 and TRBJ2-3; D gene unclear. This CDR3 is built from 13 residues. V lost 5 bases and J 7 bases, leaving 13 bases between the germline ends. The germline V gene encodes CDR1 MNHEY and CDR2 SMNVEV (reference sequence). In DNA form, the CDR3 reads TGTGCCAGCAGTAGACTGGTCGCCAATACGCAGTATTTT. Translation: CASSRLVANTQYF.

This chain connects TRBV6-6 to TRBJ2-3, with TRBD2 as a possible D gene (6 bases). V lost 0 bases, J lost 4 bases, and 14 bases lay in between. This CDR3 is 16 amino acids long. Per the germline V gene, CDR1 is MNHNY and CDR2 is SVGAGI (reference sequence). CDR3 nucleotide sequence: TGTGCCAGCAGTTACTCTCCGGGGGAAAGAGCAGATACGCAGTATTTT. As protein: CASSYSPGERADTQYF.

V and J are TRBV6-5 and TRBJ2-2, with TRBD1 identical over 8 bases. The ends lost 11 bases at V and 6 bases at J; junction bases unmatched: 8. CDR1 and CDR2 (germline): MNHEY, SVGAGI. The CDR3 contains 13 residues. The CDR3 DNA reads TGTGCCGCGCGACAGGGGTGGGCCGGGGAGCTGTTTTTT. It codes for CAARQGWAGELFF.